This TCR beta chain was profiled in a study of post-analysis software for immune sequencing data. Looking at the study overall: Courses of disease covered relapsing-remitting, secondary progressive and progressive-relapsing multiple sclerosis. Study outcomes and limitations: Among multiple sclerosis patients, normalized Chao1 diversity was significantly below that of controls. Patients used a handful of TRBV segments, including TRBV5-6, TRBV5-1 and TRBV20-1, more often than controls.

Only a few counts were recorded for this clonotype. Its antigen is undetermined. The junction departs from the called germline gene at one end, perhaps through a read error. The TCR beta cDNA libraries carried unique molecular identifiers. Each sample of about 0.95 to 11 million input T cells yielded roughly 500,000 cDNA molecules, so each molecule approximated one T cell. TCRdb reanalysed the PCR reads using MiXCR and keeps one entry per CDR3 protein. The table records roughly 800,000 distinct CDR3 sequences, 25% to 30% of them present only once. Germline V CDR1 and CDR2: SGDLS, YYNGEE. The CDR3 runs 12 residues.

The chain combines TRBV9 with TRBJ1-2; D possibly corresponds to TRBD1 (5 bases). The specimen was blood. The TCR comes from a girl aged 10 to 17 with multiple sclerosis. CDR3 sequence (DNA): TGTGCCAGCACCGTAGGAAGGGGCGGCTACACCTTC. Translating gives CASTVGRGGYTF. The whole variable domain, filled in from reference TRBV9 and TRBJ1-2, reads DSGVTQTPKHLITATGQRVTLRCSPRSGDLSVYWYQQSLDQGLQFLIQYYNGEERAKGNILERFSAQQFPDLHSELNLSSLELGDSALYFCASTVGRGGYTFGSGTRLTVV.